These 11 T cell receptor beta chains were all obtained from the same sample, sequenced in a study of blood T cell repertoires in COVID-19. Only in-frame clones appear in the TCRdb table, and some are missing; sequencing was by immunoSEQ multiplex PCR. The repertoire has fewer than 200,000 clones, around nine tenths of them found once; the top ten carry 2.5% to 3%. Input material: peripheral blood. These receptors originate from a man between 35 and 55 years old with active or convalescent COVID-19.

The rearrangement joins TRBV6-6 to TRBJ2-1; D is unclear. The germline V and J ends were trimmed by 5 bases and 8 bases, with 19 bases remaining between them. The CDR3 runs 15 residues. Germline values: CDR1 MNHNY, CDR2 SVGAGI (reference sequence). This CDR3 reads CASSPLATELDEQFF. In DNA, the CDR3 is TGTGCCAGCAGTCCCCTGGCGACGGAGCTCGATGAGCAGTTCTTC.

The rearrangement links TRBV15 to TRBJ2-2; D is unresolved. Deletions cut 0 bases from V and 7 bases from J, with 9 bases between. CDR1 is LNHNV and CDR2 is YYDKDF in the germline V gene (reference sequence). CDR3 length equals 14 residues. The CDR3 loop reads CATSRDRGGGELFF. The CDR3 coding sequence is TGTGCCACCAGCAGAGATCGAGGCGGCGGGGAGCTGTTTTTT. Supplemented by reference TRBV15 and TRBJ2-2, the full variable domain reads DAMVIQNPRYQVTQFGKPVTLSCSQTLNHNVMYWYQQKSSQAPKLLFHYYDKDFNNEADTPDNFQSRRPNTSFCFLDIRSPGLGDTAMYLCATSRDRGGGELFFGEGSRLTVL.

This sequence joins TRBV2 and TRBJ1-5; D is unclear. Trimming left V 7 bases short and J 0 bases short, with 7 bases between. CDR3 size: 13 residues. The V gene's germline CDR1 is SNHLY and CDR2 FYNNEI. CDR3: CASNSFSNQPQHF. In DNA form, the CDR3 reads TGTGCCAGCAACAGCTTTAGCAATCAGCCCCAGCATTTT.

The genes are TRBV28 and TRBJ2-4; TRBD2 aligns across 8 bases. Germline V gene sequence: CDR1 MDHEN, CDR2 SYDVKM. This CDR3 comprises 17 residues. J gave up 1 base and V 1 base, and 6 bases lay outside the gene matches. CDR3 bases: TGTGCCAGCAGTTTATCCTCCGGGGGGGCCGCCAAAAACATTCAGTACTTC. Its translation: CASSLSSGGAAKNIQYF.

The rearrangement uses TRBV5-5 and TRBJ1-5; perhaps TRBD1 as D (6 bases). Per the germline V gene, CDR1 is SGHKS and CDR2 is YYEKEE (reference sequence). CDR3 length: 16 residues. Trimming removed 0 bases at V and 2 bases at J, with 12 bases between. CDR3 bases: TGTGCCAGCAGCTTGGAAGGTGGGGGCCGCAATCAGCCCCAGCATTTT. Translation: CASSLEGGGRNQPQHF.

This clone was seen a single time. The chain uses TRBV15 and TRBJ2-6, with a tentative D call TRBD1 (5 bases). Trimming pared 6 bases from V and 2 bases from J, leaving 14 bases between. There are 16 residues in the CDR3. CDR1 and CDR2 (germline): LNHNV, YYDKDF (reference sequence). CDR3 DNA: TGTGCCACCAGGGGGCAAAAGCGAGCTGGGGCCAACGTCCTGACTTTC. Its protein product is CATRGQKRAGANVLTF.

This clone was recorded a few times. The chain has TRBV28 and TRBJ1-2, with a tentative D call TRBD1 (5 bases). CDR1 is MDHEN and CDR2 is SYDVKM in the germline V gene. V was shortened by 1 base and J by 8 bases, with 11 bases between the two germline ends. The CDR3 spans 13 residues. The CDR3 sequence: CASSLSGALGYTF. The CDR3 region has the DNA TGTGCCAGCAGTTTATCTGGGGCGCTCGGCTACACCTTC.

The gene calls are TRBV19 and TRBJ1-3; D not certain. This CDR3 is built from 16 residues. V dropped 0 bases and J dropped 4 bases, with 13 bases sitting between them. The germline V gene has CDR1 LNHDA and CDR2 SQIVND (reference sequence). This chain's CDR3 is CASSIDREGYGNTIYF. DNA for the CDR3: TGTGCCAGTAGTATAGATCGGGAAGGGTACGGAAACACCATATATTTT.

V gene TRBV3-1 (or the pseudogene TRBV3-2) combines with J gene TRBJ2-7; TRBD1 matches 8 bases. Germline V lookup: CDR1 LGHDT, CDR2 YNNKEL (reference sequence). The CDR3 covers 14 residues. V shed 3 bases and J 5 bases; nucleotides not matched to a gene: 6. CDR3 nucleotides: TGTGCCAGCAGCCAGGGACAGGATGTCCACGAGCAGTACTTC. This translates into CASSQGQDVHEQYF.

The chain joins TRBV30 to TRBJ1-2, with no clear D. The CDR3 has 12 amino acids. Germline V lookup: CDR1 GTSNPN, CDR2 SVGIG (reference sequence). Trimming left V 0 bases short and J 8 bases short, with 10 bases between. The CDR3 sequence is CAWSVLKVGYTF. CDR3 coding DNA: TGTGCCTGGAGTGTACTTAAAGTGGGCTACACCTTC.

CDR3 loop: CASSLTQANSYNEQFF. For the CDR3, the DNA is TGTGCCAGCAGCTTAACACAGGCAAACTCCTACAATGAGCAGTTCTTC. The chain has TRBV7-3 and TRBJ2-1; perhaps TRBD1 as D (5 bases). V gave up 0 bases and J gave up 0 bases, with 9 bases separating them. Germline assignment: CDR1 SGHTA and CDR2 FQGTGA. This CDR3 is built from 16 residues. Complete variable domain (other parts from reference TRBV7-3 and TRBJ2-1): GAGVSQTPSNKVTEKGKYVELRCDPISGHTALYWYRQSLGQGPEFLIYFQGTGAADDSGLPNDRFFAVRPEGSVSTLKIQRTERGDSAVYLCASSLTQANSYNEQFFGPGTRLTVL.